Below, 30 T cell receptor beta chains from the same sample are listed, as sequenced in a study of cytomegalovirus exposure and HLA in healthy donors. Primers for the PCR totalled 60 Vbeta and 13 Jbeta. TCRdb's table, derived via immunoSEQ multiplex PCR, lists solely in-frame clones and lacks some. The data show some 150,000 clones, 80% to 85% seen once. Material: PBMCs. Source of these receptors: a woman in her thirties in good health and CMV-seronegative.

This clone turned up a few times. The J gene is TRBJ1-5, the V gene TRBV10-2; D remains unclear. This CDR3 comprises 13 residues. V was shortened by 7 bases and J by 3 bases, with 10 bases between the two germline ends. Germline V CDR1 and CDR2: WSHSY, SAAADI. The CDR3 nucleotides read TGCGCCAGCACCCTAGGAACCAATCAGCCCCAGCATTTT. Translating gives CASTLGTNQPQHF.

This clone was counted only a few times. J is TRBJ1-1 and V is TRBV25-1, with a weak D call TRBD1 (5 bases). Germline-derived CDR1 and CDR2 are MGHDK and SYGVNS. The CDR3 is 15 residues long. Trimming removed 0 bases from V and 2 bases from J, with 10 bases in between. The CDR3 protein is CASSEYREINTEAFF. The DNA for the CDR3 is TGTGCCAGCAGTGAATACAGGGAAATAAACACTGAAGCTTTCTTT.

The chain uses TRBV12-5 and TRBJ2-7; possible D gene TRBD1, 6 bases. Trimming shortened V by 8 bases and J by 2 bases, and 19 bases separated the two germline ends. CDR1 is LGHNT and CDR2 is FRNRAP in the germline V gene. The CDR3 covers 15 residues. The CDR3 loop is CASPHWTVVPYEQYF. DNA of the CDR3: TGTGCTAGTCCCCACTGGACAGTCGTACCCTACGAGCAGTACTTC.

This clone appeared a few times. The rearrangement uses TRBV7-2 and TRBJ2-3; tentatively, D is TRBD2 (6 bases). Germline CDR1 is SGHTA and CDR2 is FQGNSA. V shed 4 bases and J shed 1 base, with 12 bases lying between them. This CDR3 has 15 amino acids. CDR3 region: CASSSGGLRTDTQYF. CDR3 nucleotide sequence: TGTGCCAGCAGCTCCGGGGGTCTTCGCACAGATACGCAGTATTTT.

Of note for this clone: In the same sample, other DNA sequences code for this CDR3. The chain carries TRBV5-1 and TRBJ1-5, with D perhaps matching TRBD1 (5 bases). CDR3 size: 15 residues. The V end lost 1 base, the J end lost 2 bases, and 10 bases lay between the germline ends. Germline V gives CDR1 SGHRS, CDR2 YFSETQ. CDR3 DNA sequence: TGCGCCAGCAGCTTGCGGGGGGGAGGCAATCAGCCCCAGCATTTT. It codes for CASSLRGGGNQPQHF.

This chain joins TRBV29-1 and TRBJ2-5; D is ambiguous. This CDR3 contains 10 residues. CDR1 is SQVTM, CDR2 ANQGSEA, per germline. Trimming left V 8 bases short and J 5 bases short, with 9 bases between. CDR3 protein: CSTGGETQYF. The CDR3 DNA follows: TGCAGCACGGGTGGGGAGACCCAGTACTTC. The full variable domain, completed using reference TRBV29-1 and TRBJ2-5, is SAVISQKPSRDICQRGTSLTIQCQVDSQVTMMFWYRQQPGQSLTLIATANQGSEATYESGFVIDKFPISRPNLTFSTLTVSNMSPEDSSIYLCSTGGETQYFGPGTRLLVL.

This clone was counted once. V gene TRBV7-2 combines with J gene TRBJ2-5; 14 bases fit TRBD2. Matching the DNA end better, TRBJ2-7 makes the J call doubtful. Germline-derived CDR1 and CDR2 are SGHTA and FQGNSA. The CDR3 is made up of 16 amino acids. CDR3 DNA: TGTGCCAGCAGCCTGGGACTAGCGGGGGCGTCCTACGAGCAGTACTTC. It specifies CASSLGLAGASYEQYF.

The chain has TRBV6-1 and TRBJ1-5, with D possibly being TRBD1 (5 bases). Trimming shortened V by 6 bases and J by 0 bases, and 12 bases separated the two germline ends. The V gene's germline CDR1 is MNHNS and CDR2 SASEGT. The CDR3 totals 15 residues. DNA for the CDR3: TGTGCCAGCAGGCCCAGGGTCTATAGCAATCAGCCCCAGCATTTT. This sequence encodes CASRPRVYSNQPQHF.

This clone was observed a handful of times. The chain is built from TRBV2 and TRBJ1-3, with D perhaps TRBD1 (5 bases). Trimming removed 7 bases from V and 3 bases from J, with 10 bases in between. Looked up from germline, CDR1 is SNHLY and CDR2 is FYNNEI. The CDR3 runs 13 residues. CDR3 DNA sequence: TGTGCCAGCAACAGGTTGATTGGAAACACCATATATTTT. Encoded protein: CASNRLIGNTIYF.

The chain links TRBV5-4 to TRBJ1-2; 7 positions agree with TRBD1. Germline V lookup: CDR1 SGHNT, CDR2 YYREEE (reference sequence). This CDR3 is 13 amino acids long. With V trimmed by 4 bases and J by 4 bases, 4 bases remained unmatched. The DNA for the CDR3 is TGTGCCAGCAGCCTTGACAGGGTCTATGGCTACACCTTC. It codes for CASSLDRVYGYTF.

This chain links TRBV30 with TRBJ1-1; 7 bases agree with TRBD1. The CDR3 is made up of 15 amino acids. Germline-derived CDR1 and CDR2 are GTSNPN and SVGIG (reference sequence). The V segment lost 3 bases and the J segment 1 base; nucleotides outside the gene matches: 8. CDR3 loop: CAWSLPGQRNTEAFF. The CDR3 DNA follows: TGTGCCTGGAGCCTCCCGGGACAGCGGAACACTGAAGCTTTCTTT. Full variable domain (missing parts from reference TRBV30 and TRBJ1-1): SQTIHQWPATLVQPVGSPLSLECTVEGTSNPNLYWYRQAAGRGLQLLFYSVGIGQISSEVPQNLSASRPQDRQFILSSKKLLLSDSGFYLCAWSLPGQRNTEAFFGQGTRLTVV.

The CDR3 DNA reads as TGTGCCAGCAGCCGTAGCGGGAGCTACAATGAGCAGTTCTTC. It is translated as CASSRSGSYNEQFF. The J gene is TRBJ2-1, the V gene TRBV7-9, with 9 bases matching TRBD2. Per germline, CDR1 SEHNR and CDR2 FQNEAQ (reference sequence). This CDR3 is 14 amino acids long. J lost 3 bases, V lost 5 bases, and 2 bases had no gene match.

CDR3 nucleotide sequence: TGTGCCAGCAGCGACAGGGGAGATACCGGGGAGCTGTTTTTT. Amino acid sequence: CASSDRGDTGELFF. The chain combines TRBV9 with TRBJ2-2; 7 nucleotides line up with TRBD1. This CDR3 has 14 residues. V gave up 3 bases and J gave up 5 bases; unmatched junction bases: 4. Germline CDR1 and CDR2: SGDLS and YYNGEE. Drawing the rest from reference TRBV9 and TRBJ2-2, the complete variable domain is DSGVTQTPKHLITATGQRVTLRCSPRSGDLSVYWYQQSLDQGLQFLIQYYNGEERAKGNILERFSAQQFPDLHSELNLSSLELGDSALYFCASSDRGDTGELFFGEGSRLTVL.

This chain joins TRBV30 and TRBJ2-7, with 10 positions matching TRBD1. Germline CDR1 and CDR2: GTSNPN and SVGIG (reference sequence). The V gene end was trimmed by 0 bases and the J gene end by 4 bases; junction bases not matched to a gene: 9. This CDR3 contains 16 residues. Here the CDR3 reads CAWSVRGDRGLYEQYF. CDR3 nucleotides: TGTGCCTGGAGTGTACGAGGGGACAGGGGTCTATACGAGCAGTACTTC.

The chain is built from TRBV7-8 and TRBJ2-5, with 9 nucleotides matching TRBD1. This CDR3 has 14 amino acids. Germline V gene sequence: CDR1 SGHVS, CDR2 FQNEAQ. V lost 4 bases, J lost 4 bases, and 4 bases stayed unmatched. Here the CDR3 reads CASSWGTGSETQYF. The CDR3 DNA is TGTGCCAGCAGCTGGGGGACAGGGTCAGAGACCCAGTACTTC.

CDR3 in DNA: TGCGCCAGCAGCCAAGATCAAAGAGAACCCTATGGCTACACCTTC. Protein product: CASSQDQREPYGYTF. The chain is built from TRBV4-1 and TRBJ1-2; D remains unclear. The CDR3 has 15 residues. In germline, CDR1 is MGHRA, CDR2 YSYEKL. Trimming removed 0 bases from V and 4 bases from J, with 12 bases in between.

The CDR3 nucleotides read TGTGCCAGCAGTTTATTCTCGACAACCTACGAGCAGTACTTC. This encodes CASSLFSTTYEQYF. The V gene is TRBV27, the J gene TRBJ2-7; D gene unclear. This CDR3 has 14 amino acids. The V gene lost 1 base and the J gene lost 2 bases, with 9 bases spanning the gap. The germline V gene has CDR1 MNHEY and CDR2 SMNVEV (reference sequence).

The gene calls are TRBV5-1 and TRBJ1-1; D might be TRBD1 (5 bases). Germline V gene lookup returns CDR1 SGHRS and CDR2 YFSETQ. Trimming removed 3 bases from V and 2 bases from J, with 11 bases in between. The CDR3 has 14 amino acids. DNA of the CDR3: TGCGCCAGCAGCTCCCGTGGGGCTAACACTGAAGCTTTCTTT. Translated: CASSSRGANTEAFF.

The gene calls are TRBV5-6 and TRBJ1-2; tentatively, D is TRBD1 (6 bases). Germline V gene data show CDR1 as SGHDT and CDR2 as YYEEEE. The CDR3 runs 15 residues. The V end was cut by 3 bases, the J end by 4 bases, with 16 bases between. The CDR3 here is CASSSMGAEGYGYTF. The CDR3 nucleotides are TGTGCCAGCAGCTCCATGGGGGCTGAGGGCTATGGCTACACCTTC.

The CDR3 here is CASSGGLGTGELFF. CDR3 DNA sequence: TGTGCCAGCAGTGGGGGGCTAGGGACCGGGGAGCTGTTTTTT. The chain recombines TRBV2 with TRBJ1-3; a possible D gene is TRBD1 (6 bases). The assigned J gene may be wrong: the sequence end matches TRBJ2-2 better. The CDR3 totals 14 residues. Germline V gene data show CDR1 as SNHLY and CDR2 as FYNNEI.

The count of this clone is one. The chain has TRBV19 and TRBJ1-5; D gene ambiguous. Germline CDR1 LNHDA, CDR2 SQIVND (reference sequence). Trimming stripped 3 bases from V and 3 bases from J, with 12 bases between. This CDR3 is 15 amino acids long. This CDR3 reads CASSIPWRINQPQHF. The CDR3, as DNA: TGTGCCAGTAGTATCCCTTGGCGGATCAATCAGCCCCAGCATTTT.

This clone was observed a few times. This chain connects TRBV2 to TRBJ1-4, with D perhaps TRBD1 (5 bases). This CDR3 has 16 amino acids. Per the germline V gene, CDR1 is SNHLY and CDR2 is FYNNEI. Trimming cost V 4 bases and J 3 bases, with 15 bases left between them. The CDR3 spells CASSGGPGVSNEKLFF. CDR3 nucleotide sequence: TGTGCCAGCAGTGGGGGCCCTGGGGTATCTAATGAAAAACTGTTTTTT.

The J gene is TRBJ1-1, the V gene TRBV7-9; no reliable D call. The CDR3 length is 13 residues. V lost 0 bases to trimming and J lost 6 bases, with 8 bases between them. The V gene's germline CDR1 is SEHNR and CDR2 FQNEAQ (reference sequence). Here the CDR3 reads CASSLALEPEAFF. CDR3 nucleotides: TGTGCCAGCAGCTTAGCGTTAGAACCTGAAGCTTTCTTT.

J is TRBJ2-1 and V is TRBV7-2; weak D call: TRBD2 (5 bases). This CDR3 spans 13 amino acids. The V and J ends lost 4 bases and 9 bases respectively, with 13 bases between them. Looked up from germline, CDR1 is SGHTA and CDR2 is FQGNSA. CDR3 amino acids: CASSSLTRGEQFF. The CDR3 bases are TGTGCCAGCAGCTCCCTAACTAGAGGTGAGCAGTTCTTC.

CDR3 bases: TGTGCCAGCAGTGGCGGGACAGGGGGCGAAAAACTGTTTTTT. Protein: CASSGGTGGEKLFF. This chain uses TRBV2 with TRBJ1-4; the match to TRBD1 covers 12 bases. This CDR3 has 14 amino acids. V was clipped by 4 bases and J by 8 bases; unmatched bases: 2. Looked up from germline, CDR1 is SNHLY and CDR2 is FYNNEI.

This clone has only a few counts. V usage is TRBV15 and J usage is TRBJ2-3; 9 bases agree with TRBD2. This CDR3 is built from 16 residues. Germline assignment: CDR1 LNHNV and CDR2 YYDKDF (reference sequence). The ends lost 8 bases at V and 6 bases at J; junction bases unmatched: 15. CDR3 coding DNA: TGTGCCACCTCCGACTTCTGGGTTAGCGGGAGTGATACGCAGTATTTT. Amino acid sequence: CATSDFWVSGSDTQYF.

Details on this clone: This specimen includes other DNA sequences encoding the same CDR3. The V and J genes are TRBV7-6 and TRBJ2-5, with TRBD2 as a possible D gene (5 bases). Germline values: CDR1 SGHVS, CDR2 FNYEAQ. This CDR3 is built from 13 residues. Between the trimmed V and J ends, which lost 6 bases and 5 bases, there was a span of 13 bases. The CDR3 region is CASSILVGETQYF. The CDR3 bases are TGTGCCAGCAGTATACTAGTCGGGGAGACCCAGTACTTC.

The rearrangement uses TRBV11-2 and TRBJ2-5; 9 nucleotides match TRBD1. Unmatched junction bases numbered 8, after V lost 3 bases and J lost 3 bases. CDR3 length equals 16 residues. Germline V gene lookup returns CDR1 SGHAT and CDR2 FQNNGV. The CDR3 coding sequence is TGTGCCAGCAGCTTCGTTGGGACAGGGTCGGAAGAGACCCAGTACTTC. Protein sequence: CASSFVGTGSEETQYF.

This chain links TRBV4-1 with TRBJ2-2, with D perhaps TRBD2 (5 bases). Trimming took off 0 bases at V and 4 bases at J, with 12 bases between the two ends. Looked up from germline, CDR1 is MGHRA and CDR2 is YSYEKL. The CDR3 spans 16 residues. The CDR3 nucleotides are TGCGCCAGCAGCCAAGAGGAGGCGCGCGGCACCGGGGAGCTGTTTTTT. Its translation is CASSQEEARGTGELFF.

This chain joins TRBV5-1 and TRBJ2-3; no clear D. V shed 0 bases and J shed 0 bases, with 5 bases lying between them. The CDR3 runs to 14 residues. The germline V gene encodes CDR1 SGHRS and CDR2 YFSETQ. Here the CDR3 reads CASSLAQSTDTQYF. The CDR3 bases are TGCGCCAGCAGCTTGGCTCAGAGCACAGATACGCAGTATTTT.